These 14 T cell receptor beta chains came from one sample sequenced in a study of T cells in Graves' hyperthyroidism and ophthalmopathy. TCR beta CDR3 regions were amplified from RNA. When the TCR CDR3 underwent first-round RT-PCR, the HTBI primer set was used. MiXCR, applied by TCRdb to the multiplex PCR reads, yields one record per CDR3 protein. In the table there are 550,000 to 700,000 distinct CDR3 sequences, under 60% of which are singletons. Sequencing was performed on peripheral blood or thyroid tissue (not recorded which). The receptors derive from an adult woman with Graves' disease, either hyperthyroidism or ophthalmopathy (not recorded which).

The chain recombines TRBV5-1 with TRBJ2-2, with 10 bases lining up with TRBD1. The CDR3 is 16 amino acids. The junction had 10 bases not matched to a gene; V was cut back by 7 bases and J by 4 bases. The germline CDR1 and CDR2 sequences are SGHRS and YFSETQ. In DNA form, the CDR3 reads TGCGCCAGCGCAGCCGGGACAGGGGACTCCACCGGGGAGCTGTTTTTT. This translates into CASAAGTGDSTGELFF.

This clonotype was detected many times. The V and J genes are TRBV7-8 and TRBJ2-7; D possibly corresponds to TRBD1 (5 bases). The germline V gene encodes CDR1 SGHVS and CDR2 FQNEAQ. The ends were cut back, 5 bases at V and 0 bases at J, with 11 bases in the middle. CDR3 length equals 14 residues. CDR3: CASSPRDNSYEQYF. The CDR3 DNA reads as TGTGCCAGCAGCCCCAGGGATAACTCCTACGAGCAGTACTTC.

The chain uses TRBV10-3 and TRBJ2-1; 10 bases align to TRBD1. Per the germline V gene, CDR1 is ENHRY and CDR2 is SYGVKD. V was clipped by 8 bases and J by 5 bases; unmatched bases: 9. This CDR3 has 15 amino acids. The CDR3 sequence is CAIQTGGRGDNEQFF. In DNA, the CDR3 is TGTGCCATCCAGACAGGGGGCAGGGGCGACAATGAGCAGTTCTTC.

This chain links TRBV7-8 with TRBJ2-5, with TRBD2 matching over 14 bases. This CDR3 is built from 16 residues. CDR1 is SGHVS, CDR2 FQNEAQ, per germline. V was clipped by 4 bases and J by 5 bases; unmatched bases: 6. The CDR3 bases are TGTGCCAGCAGCTCTAAAGGGACTAGCGGGAGTGAGACCCAGTACTTC. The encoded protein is CASSSKGTSGSETQYF.

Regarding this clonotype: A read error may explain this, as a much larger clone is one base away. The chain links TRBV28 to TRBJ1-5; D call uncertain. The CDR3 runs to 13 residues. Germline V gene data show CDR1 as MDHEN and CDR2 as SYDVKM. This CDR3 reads CVTVDTLNQPQHF. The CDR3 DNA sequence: TGTGTCACCGTCGACACACTCAATCAGCCCCAGCATTTT. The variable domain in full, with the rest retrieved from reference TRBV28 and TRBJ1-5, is DVKVTQSSRYLVKRTGEKVFLECVQDMDHENMFWYRQDPGLGLRLIYFSYDVKMKEKGDIPEGYSVSREKKERFSLILESASTNQTSMYLCVTVDTLNQPQHFGDGTRLSIL.

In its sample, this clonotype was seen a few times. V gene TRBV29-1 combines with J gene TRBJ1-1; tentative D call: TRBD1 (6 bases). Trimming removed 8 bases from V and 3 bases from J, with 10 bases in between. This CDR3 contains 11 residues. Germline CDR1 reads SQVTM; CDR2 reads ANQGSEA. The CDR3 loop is CSLGQDTEAFF. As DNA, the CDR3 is TGCAGCTTGGGACAAGACACTGAAGCTTTCTTT.

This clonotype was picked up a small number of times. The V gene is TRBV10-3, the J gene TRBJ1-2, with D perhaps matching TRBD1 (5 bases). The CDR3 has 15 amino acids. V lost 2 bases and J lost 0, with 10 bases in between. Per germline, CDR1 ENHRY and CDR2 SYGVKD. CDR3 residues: CAISERDPTNYGYTF. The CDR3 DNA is TGTGCCATCAGTGAGAGGGACCCTACTAACTATGGCTACACCTTC.

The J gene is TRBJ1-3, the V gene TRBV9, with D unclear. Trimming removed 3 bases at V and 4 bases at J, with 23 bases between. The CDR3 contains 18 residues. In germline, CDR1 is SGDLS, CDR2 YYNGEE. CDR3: CASSGSRGLVERGNTIYF. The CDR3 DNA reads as TGTGCCAGCAGCGGATCCCGGGGTCTAGTAGAACGAGGAAACACCATATATTTT.

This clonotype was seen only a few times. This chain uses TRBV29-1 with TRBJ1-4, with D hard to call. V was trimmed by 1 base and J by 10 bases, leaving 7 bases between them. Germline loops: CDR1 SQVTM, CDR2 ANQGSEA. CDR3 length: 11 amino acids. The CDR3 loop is CSVEADGKLFF. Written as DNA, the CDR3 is TGCAGCGTTGAAGCCGACGGAAAACTGTTTTTT.

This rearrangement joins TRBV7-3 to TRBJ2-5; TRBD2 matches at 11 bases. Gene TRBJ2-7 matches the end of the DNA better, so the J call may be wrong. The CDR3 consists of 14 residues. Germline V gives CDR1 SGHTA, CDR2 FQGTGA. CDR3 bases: TGTGCCAGCAGCTTTAGCGGGGGGGAATACGAGCAGTACTTC. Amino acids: CASSFSGGEYEQYF.

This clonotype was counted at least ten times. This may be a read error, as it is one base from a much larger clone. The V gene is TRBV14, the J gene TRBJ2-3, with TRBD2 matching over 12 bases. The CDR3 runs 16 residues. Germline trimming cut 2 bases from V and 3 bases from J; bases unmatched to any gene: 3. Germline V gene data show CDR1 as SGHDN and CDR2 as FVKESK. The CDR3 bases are TGTGCCAGCAGCCAATGGACTAGCGGGAAGACAGATACGCAGTATTTT. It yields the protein CASSQWTSGKTDTQYF.

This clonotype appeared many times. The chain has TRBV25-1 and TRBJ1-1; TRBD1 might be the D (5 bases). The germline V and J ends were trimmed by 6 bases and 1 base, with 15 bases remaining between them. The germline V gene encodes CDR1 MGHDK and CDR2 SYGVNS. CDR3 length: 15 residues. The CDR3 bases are TGTGCCAGCAGGGAAGTCGGGGGGGGGAACACTGAAGCTTTCTTT. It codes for CASREVGGGNTEAFF.

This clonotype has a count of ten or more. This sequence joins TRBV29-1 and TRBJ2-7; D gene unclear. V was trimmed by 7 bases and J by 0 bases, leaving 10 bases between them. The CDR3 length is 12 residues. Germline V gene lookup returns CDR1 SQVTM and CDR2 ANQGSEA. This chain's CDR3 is CSALSHSYEQYF. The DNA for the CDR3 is TGCAGCGCCCTAAGCCACTCCTACGAGCAGTACTTC.

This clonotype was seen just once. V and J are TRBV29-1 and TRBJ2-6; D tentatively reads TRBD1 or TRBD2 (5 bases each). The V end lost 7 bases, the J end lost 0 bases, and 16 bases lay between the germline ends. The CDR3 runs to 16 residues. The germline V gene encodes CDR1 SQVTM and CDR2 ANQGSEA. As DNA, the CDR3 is TGCAGCGCCCGGACATGGGGGTACTCTGGGGCCAACGTCCTGACTTTC. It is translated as CSARTWGYSGANVLTF. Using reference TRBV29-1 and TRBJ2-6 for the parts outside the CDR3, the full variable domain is SAVISQKPSRDICQRGTSLTIQCQVDSQVTMMFWYRQQPGQSLTLIATANQGSEATYESGFVIDKFPISRPNLTFSTLTVSNMSPEDSSIYLCSARTWGYSGANVLTFGAGSRLTVL.